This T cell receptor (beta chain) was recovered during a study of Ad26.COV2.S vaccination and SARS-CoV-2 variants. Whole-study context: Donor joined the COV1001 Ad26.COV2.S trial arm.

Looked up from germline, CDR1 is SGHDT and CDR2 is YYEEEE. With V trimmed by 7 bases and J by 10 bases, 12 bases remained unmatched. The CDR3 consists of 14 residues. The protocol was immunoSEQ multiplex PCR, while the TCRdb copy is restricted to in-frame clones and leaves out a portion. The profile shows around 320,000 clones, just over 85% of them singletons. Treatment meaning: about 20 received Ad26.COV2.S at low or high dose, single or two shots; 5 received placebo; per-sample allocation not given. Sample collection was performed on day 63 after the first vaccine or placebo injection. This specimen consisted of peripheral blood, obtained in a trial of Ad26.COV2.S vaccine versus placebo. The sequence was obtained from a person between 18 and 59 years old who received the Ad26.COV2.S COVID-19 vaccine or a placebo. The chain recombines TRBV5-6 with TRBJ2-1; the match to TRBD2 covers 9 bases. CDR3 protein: CASVRRGGPLEQFF. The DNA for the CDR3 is TGTGCCAGCGTACGGCGGGGGGGCCCTTTGGAGCAGTTCTTC.